This T cell receptor beta chain was sequenced during a study of blood T cell repertoires in COVID-19. About the research overall: Spain, Italy and the United States supplied samples that represented acute and convalescent COVID-19.

Trimming took off 4 bases at V and 7 bases at J, with 19 bases between the two ends. Germline V gives CDR1 LGHNA, CDR2 YSLEER. CDR3 length: 15 residues. Method: immunoSEQ multiplex PCR; TCRdb's copy keeps in-frame clones and lacks some. The sample has 90,000 to 120,000 clones; 85% to 95% are singletons. The sequencing input was peripheral blood. The chain joins TRBV4-3 to TRBJ1-2; possibly TRBD1 for D (6 bases). The receptor comes from a woman aged 25 to 39 with acute or convalescent COVID-19. CDR3 in DNA: TGCGCCAGCAGCCTCAAGTTGTTGGGGGCTGGTGGCTACACCTTC. It encodes CASSLKLLGAGGYTF.